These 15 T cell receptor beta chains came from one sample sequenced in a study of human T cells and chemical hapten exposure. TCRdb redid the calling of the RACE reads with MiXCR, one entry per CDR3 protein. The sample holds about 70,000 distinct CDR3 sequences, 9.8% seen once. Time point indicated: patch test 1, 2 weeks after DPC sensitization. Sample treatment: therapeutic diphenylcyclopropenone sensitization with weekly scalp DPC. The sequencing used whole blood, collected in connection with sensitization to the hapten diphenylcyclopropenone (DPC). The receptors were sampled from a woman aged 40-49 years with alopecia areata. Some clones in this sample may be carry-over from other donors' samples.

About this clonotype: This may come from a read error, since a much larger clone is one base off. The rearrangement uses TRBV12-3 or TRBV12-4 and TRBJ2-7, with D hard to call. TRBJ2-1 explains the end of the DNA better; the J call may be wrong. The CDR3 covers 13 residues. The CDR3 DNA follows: TGTGCCAGCAGTTTTTCCGTATCCTACGAGCAGTTCTTC. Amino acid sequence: CASSFSVSYEQFF.

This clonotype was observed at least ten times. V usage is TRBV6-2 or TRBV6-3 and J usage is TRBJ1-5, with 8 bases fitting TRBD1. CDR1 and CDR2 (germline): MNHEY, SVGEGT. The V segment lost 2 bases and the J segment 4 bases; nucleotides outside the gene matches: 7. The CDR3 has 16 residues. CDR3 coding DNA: TGTGCCAGCAGTTACGCGACAGGGGAGTGGAATCAGCCCCAGCATTTT. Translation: CASSYATGEWNQPQHF.

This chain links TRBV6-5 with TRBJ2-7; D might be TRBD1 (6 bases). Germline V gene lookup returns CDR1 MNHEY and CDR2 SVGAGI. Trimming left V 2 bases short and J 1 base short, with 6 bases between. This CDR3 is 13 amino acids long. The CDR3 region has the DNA TGTGCCAGCAGTTACGGACAGTCCTACGAGCAGTACTTC. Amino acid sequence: CASSYGQSYEQYF.

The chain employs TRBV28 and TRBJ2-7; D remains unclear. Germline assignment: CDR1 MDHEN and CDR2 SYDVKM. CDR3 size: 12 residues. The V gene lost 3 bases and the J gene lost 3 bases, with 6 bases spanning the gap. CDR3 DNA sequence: TGTGCCAGCAGTTTTACCAGCTACGAGCAGTACTTC. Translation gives CASSFTSYEQYF.

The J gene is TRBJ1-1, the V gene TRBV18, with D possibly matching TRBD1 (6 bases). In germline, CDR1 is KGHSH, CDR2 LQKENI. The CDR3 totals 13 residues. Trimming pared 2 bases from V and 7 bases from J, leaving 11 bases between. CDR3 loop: CASSPTRGGEAFF. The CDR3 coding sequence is TGTGCCAGCTCACCAACCAGGGGTGGTGAAGCTTTCTTT.

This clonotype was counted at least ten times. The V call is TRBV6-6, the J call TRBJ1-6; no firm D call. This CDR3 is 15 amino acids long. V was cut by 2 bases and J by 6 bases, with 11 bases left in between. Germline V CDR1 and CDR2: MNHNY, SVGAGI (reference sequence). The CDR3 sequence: CASSYSTAVNSPLHF. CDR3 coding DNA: TGTGCCAGCAGTTACAGTACGGCCGTTAATTCACCCCTCCACTTT.

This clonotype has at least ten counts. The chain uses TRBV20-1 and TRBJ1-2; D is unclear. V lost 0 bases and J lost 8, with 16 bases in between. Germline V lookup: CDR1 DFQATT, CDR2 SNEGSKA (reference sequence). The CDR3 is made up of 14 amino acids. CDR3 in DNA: TGCAGTGCTAGAGATCCTGGCCTCTCAGAAGGCTACACCTTC. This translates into CSARDPGLSEGYTF.

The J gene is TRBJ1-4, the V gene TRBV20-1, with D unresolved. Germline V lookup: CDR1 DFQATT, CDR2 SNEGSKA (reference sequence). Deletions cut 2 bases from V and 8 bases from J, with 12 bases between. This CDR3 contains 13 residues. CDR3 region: CSARSPTGEKLFF. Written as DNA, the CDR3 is TGCAGTGCTAGAAGCCCGACCGGCGAAAAACTGTTTTTT.

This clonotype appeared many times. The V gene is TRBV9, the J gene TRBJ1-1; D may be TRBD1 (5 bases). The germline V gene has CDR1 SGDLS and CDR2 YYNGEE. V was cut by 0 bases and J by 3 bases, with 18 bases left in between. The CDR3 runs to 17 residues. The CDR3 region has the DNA TGTGCCAGCAGCGTAGTCAGGACACCTCTACCCGACACTGAAGCTTTCTTT. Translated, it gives CASSVVRTPLPDTEAFF. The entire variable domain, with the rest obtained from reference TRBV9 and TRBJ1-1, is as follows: DSGVTQTPKHLITATGQRVTLRCSPRSGDLSVYWYQQSLDQGLQFLIQYYNGEERAKGNILERFSAQQFPDLHSELNLSSLELGDSALYFCASSVVRTPLPDTEAFFGQGTRLTVV.

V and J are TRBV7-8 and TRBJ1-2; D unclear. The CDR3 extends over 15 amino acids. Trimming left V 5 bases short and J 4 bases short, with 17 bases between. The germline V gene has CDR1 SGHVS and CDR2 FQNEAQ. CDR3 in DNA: TGTGCCAGCAGCCTACGAGAAGGGAGCAGCTATGGCTACACCTTC. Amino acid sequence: CASSLREGSSYGYTF.

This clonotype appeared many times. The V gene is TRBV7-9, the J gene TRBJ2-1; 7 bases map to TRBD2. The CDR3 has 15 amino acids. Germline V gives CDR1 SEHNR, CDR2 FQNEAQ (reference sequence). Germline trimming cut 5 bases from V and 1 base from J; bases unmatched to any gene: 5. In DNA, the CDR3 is TGTGCCAGCAGCGCTGAGCGGGGATCCTACAATGAGCAGTTCTTC. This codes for CASSAERGSYNEQFF.

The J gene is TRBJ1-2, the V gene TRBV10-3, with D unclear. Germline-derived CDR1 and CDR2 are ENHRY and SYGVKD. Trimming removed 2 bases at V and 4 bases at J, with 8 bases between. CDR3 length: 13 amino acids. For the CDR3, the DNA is TGTGCCATCAGTGAGGGCAGCCCCTATGGCTACACCTTC. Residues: CAISEGSPYGYTF.

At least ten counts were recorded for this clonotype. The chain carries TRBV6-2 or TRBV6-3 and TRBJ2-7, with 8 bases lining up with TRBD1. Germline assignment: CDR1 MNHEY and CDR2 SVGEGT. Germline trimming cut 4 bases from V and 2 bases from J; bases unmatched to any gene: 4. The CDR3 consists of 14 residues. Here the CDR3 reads CASSSPTGAYEQYF. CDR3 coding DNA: TGTGCCAGCAGTTCTCCGACAGGGGCCTACGAGCAGTACTTC.

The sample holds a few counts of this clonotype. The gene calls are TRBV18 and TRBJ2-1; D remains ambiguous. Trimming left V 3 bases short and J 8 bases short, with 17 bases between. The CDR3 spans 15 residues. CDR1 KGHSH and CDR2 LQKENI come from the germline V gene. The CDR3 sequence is CASSPIDPFEHEQFF. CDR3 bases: TGTGCCAGCTCACCCATAGACCCCTTCGAGCATGAGCAGTTCTTC.

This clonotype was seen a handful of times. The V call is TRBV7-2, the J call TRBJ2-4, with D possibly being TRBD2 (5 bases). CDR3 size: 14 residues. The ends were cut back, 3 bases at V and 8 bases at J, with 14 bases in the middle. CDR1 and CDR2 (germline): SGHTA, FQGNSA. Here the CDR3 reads CASSLERSWDIQYF. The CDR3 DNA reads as TGTGCCAGCAGCTTGGAGCGGTCTTGGGACATTCAGTACTTC.